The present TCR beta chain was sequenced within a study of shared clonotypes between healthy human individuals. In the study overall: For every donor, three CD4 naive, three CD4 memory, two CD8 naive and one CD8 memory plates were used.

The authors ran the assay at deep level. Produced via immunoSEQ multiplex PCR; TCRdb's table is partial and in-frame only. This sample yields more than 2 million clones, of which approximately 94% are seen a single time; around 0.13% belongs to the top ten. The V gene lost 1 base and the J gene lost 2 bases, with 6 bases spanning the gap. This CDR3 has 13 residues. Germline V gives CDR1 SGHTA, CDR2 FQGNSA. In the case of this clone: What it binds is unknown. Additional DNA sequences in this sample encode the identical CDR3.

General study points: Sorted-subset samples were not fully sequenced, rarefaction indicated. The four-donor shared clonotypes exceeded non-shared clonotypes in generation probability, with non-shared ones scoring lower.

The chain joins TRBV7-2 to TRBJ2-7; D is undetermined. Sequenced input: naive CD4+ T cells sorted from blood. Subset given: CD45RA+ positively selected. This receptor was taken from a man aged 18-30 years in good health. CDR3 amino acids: CASSLVVTYEQYF. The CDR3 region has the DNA TGTGCCAGCAGCTTAGTGGTGACCTACGAGCAGTACTTC.